The entry below gives a single T cell receptor (beta chain) sequence along with its context. Its antigen is currently unknown. This entry belongs to a study of T cell repertoires in cytomegalovirus infection. Study-wide context: Indicated by public TCR beta signatures were CMV infection and matching HLA type. Findings of the study overall: Dominating the ex vivo response were TCR beta clonotypes that were CMV-specific and HLA-C-restricted.

V was clipped by 6 bases and J by 13 bases, with 24 bases between them. The CDR3 has 14 amino acids. Germline-derived CDR1 and CDR2 are SNHLY and FYNNEI. TCRdb analysed the reads with MiXCR anew, one entry per CDR3 protein. The data contain some 400,000 distinct CDR3 sequences, about a sixth of them singletons. The chain has TRBV2 and TRBJ1-1; D call uncertain. The TCR sequence derives from a human donor in good health (CMV status not recorded). Some clones in this sample may be carry-over from other donors' samples. Sequencing was performed on PBMCs. The DNA of the CDR3 is TGTGCCAGCAGCCCCACCATGACACTTCAGAAGCTTTTCTTT. Protein product: CASSPTMTLQKLFF.